A single sample is the source of the 15 T cell receptor beta chains below, sequenced in a study of blood T cell repertoires in COVID-19. Measured with immunoSEQ multiplex PCR; TCRdb has only the in-frame clones, and not every one. The sample includes about 300,000 clones, 65% to 85% of them seen just once. The material sequenced was peripheral blood. These receptors all stem from a human donor with COVID-19, enrolled during active disease. The donor label of this sample is uncertain.

The chain recombines TRBV3-1 (or the pseudogene TRBV3-2) with TRBJ2-7, with D uncertain. The CDR3 has 15 amino acids. V shed 4 bases and J shed 2 bases, with 15 bases lying between them. Germline loops: CDR1 LGHDT, CDR2 YNNKEL (reference sequence). Here the CDR3 DNA reads TGTGCCAGCAGCCGGATGGCACTACCACCCTACGAGCAGTACTTC. It yields the protein CASSRMALPPYEQYF.

The chain combines TRBV5-4 with TRBJ2-2; TRBD1 aligns across 8 bases. Germline CDR1 is SGHNT and CDR2 is YYREEE (reference sequence). V dropped 0 bases and J dropped 4; count of bases not matched to a gene: 5. CDR3 size: 16 residues. CDR3 DNA: TGTGCCAGCAGCTTGGCAGGGACAGGCCGCACCGGGGAGCTGTTTTTT. This codes for CASSLAGTGRTGELFF.

The chain couples TRBV28 to TRBJ2-7; weak D call: TRBD1 (6 bases). Germline V lookup: CDR1 MDHEN, CDR2 SYDVKM. The CDR3 is made up of 14 amino acids. The V end was cut by 6 bases, the J end by 4 bases, with 16 bases between. For the CDR3, the DNA is TGTGCCAGCAGCCTAGGACAGTCCGCTTACGAGCAGTACTTC. This gives the protein CASSLGQSAYEQYF.

The CDR3 DNA reads TGCGCCAGCAGCTTGGTGGTAGCGGGAGTAGGGGAGCAGTACTTC. Amino acids: CASSLVVAGVGEQYF. The chain links TRBV5-1 to TRBJ2-7, with TRBD2 matching 9 bases. Trimming at V came to 0 bases and at J to 7 bases, leaving 8 bases not matched to a gene. CDR1 SGHRS and CDR2 YFSETQ come from the germline V gene. The CDR3 consists of 15 residues.

The CDR3 region has the DNA TGTGCCAGCAGCCAAGTGTTAGCGGGGGGGAAGCAGTTCTTC. Translating it yields CASSQVLAGGKQFF. The J gene is TRBJ2-1, the V gene TRBV4-2; TRBD2 matches at 11 bases. The germline CDR1 and CDR2 sequences are LGHNA and YNFKEQ. The CDR3 consists of 14 residues. Unmatched junction bases numbered 4, after V lost 1 base and J lost 11 bases.

The rearrangement links TRBV7-9 to TRBJ2-1; D is uncertain. The CDR3 runs 13 residues. Germline V gives CDR1 SEHNR, CDR2 FQNEAQ (reference sequence). V was shortened by 0 bases and J by 7 bases, with 7 bases between the two germline ends. CDR3 DNA sequence: TGTGCCAGCAGCTTAGCCCAGTGGAATGAGCAGTTCTTC. This encodes CASSLAQWNEQFF. Combining the CDR3 with reference TRBV7-9 and TRBJ2-1 gives the whole variable domain DTGVSQNPRHKITKRGQNVTFRCDPISEHNRLYWYRQTLGQGPEFLTYFQNEAQLEKSRLLSDRFSAERPKGSFSTLEIQRTEQGDSAMYLCASSLAQWNEQFFGPGTRLTVL.

This chain connects TRBV2 to TRBJ1-2, with 9 bases matching TRBD1. The junction had 5 bases not matched to a gene; V was cut back by 6 bases and J by 6 bases. The CDR3 consists of 13 residues. Per germline, CDR1 SNHLY and CDR2 FYNNEI. CDR3 loop: CASSRDRVNGYTF. In DNA, the CDR3 is TGTGCCAGCAGCCGGGACAGGGTTAATGGCTACACCTTC.

This chain links TRBV5-6 with TRBJ2-5; 8 positions agree with TRBD2. V dropped 0 bases and J dropped 7; count of bases not matched to a gene: 8. The germline V gene encodes CDR1 SGHDT and CDR2 YYEEEE. The CDR3 has 15 residues. CDR3 sequence reads: CASSLGIGAGGTQYF. The DNA for the CDR3 is TGTGCCAGCAGCTTGGGGATAGGGGCGGGAGGGACCCAGTACTTC. Complete variable domain (other parts from reference TRBV5-6 and TRBJ2-5): DAGVTQSPTHLIKTRGQQVTLRCSPKSGHDTVSWYQQALGQGPQFIFQYYEEEERQRGNFPDRFSGHQFPNYSSELNVNALLLGDSALYLCASSLGIGAGGTQYFGPGTRLLVL.

V is TRBV7-2 and J is TRBJ1-2, with 7 bases that match TRBD1. Germline V gene data show CDR1 as SGHTA and CDR2 as FQGNSA. Trimming cost V 1 base and J 3 bases; bases outside gene matches: 5. This CDR3 contains 15 residues. The CDR3 DNA sequence: TGTGCCAGCAGCTTAGGAGACAGGGAGTACTATGGCTACACCTTC. Its translation is CASSLGDREYYGYTF.

A remark on this clone: The same CDR3 also results from other DNA sequences found in this sample. The chain couples TRBV9 to TRBJ1-1; D may be TRBD1 (6 bases). The CDR3 length is 14 residues. Trimming cost V 3 bases and J 1 base, with 10 bases left between them. The germline V gene has CDR1 SGDLS and CDR2 YYNGEE. The CDR3 reads CASSAMTGNTEAFF. CDR3 sequence (DNA): TGTGCCAGCAGCGCCATGACAGGGAACACTGAAGCTTTCTTT.

This clone was seen just once. This chain uses TRBV19 with TRBJ1-1; the match to TRBD1 covers 9 bases. Germline CDR1 is LNHDA and CDR2 is SQIVND (reference sequence). There are 16 residues in the CDR3. The junction had 12 bases not matched to a gene; V was cut back by 5 bases and J by 5 bases. CDR3 residues: CASSPRTGVDGTEAFF. For the CDR3, the DNA is TGTGCCAGTAGTCCGCGGACAGGGGTCGATGGGACTGAAGCTTTCTTT.

This chain joins TRBV5-1 and TRBJ2-3, with 7 bases that match TRBD1. V lost 0 bases and J lost 3; bases outside the gene matches: 7. Per the germline V gene, CDR1 is SGHRS and CDR2 is YFSETQ. The CDR3 has 16 amino acids. The CDR3: CASSLAATGVTDTQYF. As DNA, the CDR3 is TGCGCCAGCAGCTTGGCAGCCACAGGGGTAACAGATACGCAGTATTTT.

In this sample, this clone turned up a few times. The chain recombines TRBV27 with TRBJ2-7, with unresolved D. The CDR3 spans 15 residues. Germline assignment: CDR1 MNHEY and CDR2 SMNVEV (reference sequence). Trimming took off 3 bases at V and 5 bases at J, with 17 bases between the two ends. In nucleotides, the CDR3 is TGTGCCAGCAGTTTCCGAGGCCCCGAATTCGACGAGCAGTACTTC. As protein: CASSFRGPEFDEQYF.

J is TRBJ2-3 and V is TRBV2; D is possibly TRBD2 (6 bases). Trimming took off 5 bases at V and 6 bases at J, with 12 bases between the two ends. From germline, CDR1 is SNHLY and CDR2 FYNNEI. This CDR3 has 13 residues. This CDR3 is CASSTGRVDTQYF. CDR3 nucleotide sequence: TGTGCCAGCAGTACCGGGAGAGTGGATACGCAGTATTTT.

This chain uses TRBV5-1 with TRBJ2-5; tentative D call: TRBD2 (6 bases). This CDR3 has 15 amino acids. V lost 4 bases and J lost 4, with 17 bases in between. Germline V gene lookup returns CDR1 SGHRS and CDR2 YFSETQ. CDR3 nucleotide sequence: TGCGCCAGCAGCGGAGACTCCTGGAGGGGAGAGACCCAGTACTTC. It codes for CASSGDSWRGETQYF.